The entry below describes one T cell receptor beta chain. This sample was included in a study of blood T cell repertoires in COVID-19. Background on the study: COVID-19 samples, acute and convalescent, were from the United States, Italy and Spain. PBMCs, B-cell-depleted T cells, or T cells provided the cDNA or gDNA that made up the material.

During active infection, Seattle patients enrolled and were then monitored through disease. Profiling relied on immunoSEQ multiplex PCR, and the TCRdb table lists in-frame clones only, not all of them. The sample consists of 150,000 to 200,000 clones, approximately 95% of them appearing once. This CDR3 is 14 amino acids long. Deletions cut 2 bases from V and 4 bases from J, with 10 bases between. CDR1 and CDR2 (germline): KGHSH, LQKENI. This sequence originates from an older woman with COVID-19, enrolled during active disease. The V call is TRBV18, the J call TRBJ2-3; no definite D call. Sequenced sample: peripheral blood. The CDR3 DNA sequence: TGTGCCAGCTCACCAAGAGCGTACGCAGATACGCAGTATTTT. This encodes CASSPRAYADTQYF.